This T cell receptor beta chain was sequenced in a study of blood T cell repertoires in COVID-19. The table came from immunoSEQ multiplex PCR; TCRdb's copy has only in-frame clones and leaves some out. The sample consists of about 140,000 clones, over 70% of them appearing once. Germline values: CDR1 SQVTM, CDR2 ANQGSEA. The CDR3 sequence is 14 residues long. The V and J ends lost 7 bases and 0 bases respectively, with 13 bases between them. V and J are TRBV29-1 and TRBJ1-3, with a weak D call TRBD1 (6 bases). Sequenced sample: peripheral blood. The source is a man aged 45-60 years with active COVID-19. The CDR3 protein is CSGLDSSSGNTIYF. CDR3 bases: TGCAGCGGCCTGGACAGCAGCTCTGGAAACACCATATATTTT.